These 20 T cell receptor beta chains share one sample of origin, sequenced in a study of identical twins. TCRdb analysed the 5' RACE reads with MiXCR anew, one entry per CDR3 protein. Of about 900,000 distinct CDR3 sequences listed, about 12% are singletons. This sample also belongs to another study, concerning yellow fever vaccine responses in identical twins.

Sequencing was done on a sample of PBMCs. These receptor sequences come from a woman aged 18 to 35 in good health.

This clonotype was picked up a small number of times. The rearrangement joins TRBV4-2 to TRBJ2-2; the match to TRBD2 covers 9 bases. Looked up from germline, CDR1 is LGHNA and CDR2 is YNFKEQ. There are 17 residues in the CDR3. V was clipped by 7 bases and J by 1 base; unmatched bases: 10. CDR3: CASMGAGGLENTGELFF. The CDR3, as DNA: TGTGCCAGCATGGGAGCGGGGGGCCTCGAGAACACCGGGGAGCTGTTTTTT.

This clonotype occurred a few times. This chain connects TRBV5-1 to TRBJ2-3; TRBD2 agrees at 15 bases. CDR1 and CDR2 (germline): SGHRS, YFSETQ. The V gene end was trimmed by 3 bases and the J gene end by 3 bases; junction bases not matched to a gene: 5. The CDR3 covers 17 residues. CDR3 protein: CASSSGTSGRRTDTQYF. DNA for the CDR3: TGCGCCAGCAGCTCCGGGACTAGCGGGAGGAGGACAGATACGCAGTATTTT.

The CDR3 DNA sequence: TGTGCCAGCAGCCCCCCTGGGAAACTGATGGATGAGCAGTTCTTC. It encodes CASSPPGKLMDEQFF. This chain uses TRBV4-2 with TRBJ2-1; no clear D. The CDR3 sequence is 15 residues long. Germline V lookup: CDR1 LGHNA, CDR2 YNFKEQ. V was cut by 4 bases and J by 8 bases, with 18 bases left in between.

This clonotype was counted ten times or more. This sequence joins TRBV20-1 and TRBJ2-1; possibly TRBD2 for D (6 bases). The CDR3 extends over 13 amino acids. Trimming left V 6 bases short and J 6 bases short, with 15 bases between. Germline V gene data show CDR1 as DFQATT and CDR2 as SNEGSKA (reference sequence). As DNA, the CDR3 is TGCAGTGCCCCGGAGGGTTGGGTCAATGAGCAGTTCTTC. Amino acid sequence: CSAPEGWVNEQFF.

This clonotype has only a few counts. The chain carries TRBV6-1 and TRBJ2-2; D is uncertain. V was clipped by 4 bases and J by 8 bases, with 11 bases between them. This CDR3 is 13 amino acids long. CDR1 and CDR2 (germline): MNHNS, SASEGT. Written as DNA, the CDR3 is TGTGCCAGCAGTGTCGGTGGTTGGGGGGAGCTGTTTTTT. Translated: CASSVGGWGELFF.

This clonotype has ten or more counts. The gene calls are TRBV12-3 or TRBV12-4 and TRBJ2-7; D unresolved. There are 12 residues in the CDR3. Trimming took off 3 bases at V and 4 bases at J, with 7 bases between the two ends. The CDR3 nucleotides are TGTGCCAGCAGTTTCTCACGGTACGAGCAGTACTTC. Its translation is CASSFSRYEQYF.

This clonotype was found a few times. The rearrangement joins TRBV11-2 to TRBJ1-1; D is undetermined. This CDR3 region has 14 residues. Per the germline V gene, CDR1 is SGHAT and CDR2 is FQNNGV. Between the trimmed V and J ends, which lost 3 bases and 1 base, there was a span of 9 bases. The CDR3 DNA reads as TGTGCCAGCAGCTTCTCGGACGGGAACACTGAAGCTTTCTTT. It specifies CASSFSDGNTEAFF.

This clonotype was counted many times. This chain joins TRBV5-1 and TRBJ2-1; 12 nucleotides line up with TRBD2. The length of the CDR3 is 15 residues. Germline V gene lookup returns CDR1 SGHRS and CDR2 YFSETQ. V shed 3 bases and J 7 bases; nucleotides not matched to a gene: 5. The CDR3 protein is CASSWGLAGGNEQFF. CDR3 coding DNA: TGCGCCAGCAGCTGGGGACTAGCGGGTGGTAATGAGCAGTTCTTC. Looking up the rest from reference TRBV5-1 and TRBJ2-1 gives the full variable domain: KAGVTQTPRYLIKTRGQQVTLSCSPISGHRSVSWYQQTPGQGLQFLFEYFSETQRNKGNFPGRFSGRQFSNSRSEMNVSTLELGDSALYLCASSWGLAGGNEQFFGPGTRLTVL.

This sequence joins TRBV20-1 and TRBJ2-3; weak D call: TRBD1 (6 bases). CDR1 and CDR2 from the germline V gene are DFQATT and SNEGSKA (reference sequence). Trimming took 4 bases from V and 0 from J, leaving 11 bases between them. The CDR3 is made up of 14 amino acids. The CDR3 loop reads CSAIGQTSTDTQYF. DNA for the CDR3: TGCAGTGCTATCGGACAGACTAGCACAGATACGCAGTATTTT.

This clonotype occurred a few times. V and J are TRBV11-2 and TRBJ2-2; no firm D call. Germline V gene data show CDR1 as SGHAT and CDR2 as FQNNGV. This CDR3 is built from 13 residues. Trimming stripped 1 base from V and 9 bases from J, with 9 bases between. CDR3 DNA: TGTGCCAGCAGCTTAGTGGACCACCGGGAGCTGTTTTTT. It yields the protein CASSLVDHRELFF. The whole variable domain, remainder taken from reference TRBV11-2 and TRBJ2-2, is EAGVAQSPRYKIIEKRQSVAFWCNPISGHATLYWYQQILGQGPKLLIQFQNNGVVDDSQLPKDRFSAERLKGVDSTLKIQPAKLEDSAVYLCASSLVDHRELFFGEGSRLTVL.

This clonotype was observed a few times. The CDR3 sequence is CATSGRTSGRGADTQYF. In DNA, the CDR3 is TGTGCCACCAGTGGCCGGACTAGCGGGAGAGGGGCAGATACGCAGTATTTT. The chain combines TRBV24-1 with TRBJ2-3, with 13 bases aligning to TRBD2. The germline CDR1 and CDR2 sequences are KGHDR and SFDVKD. CDR3 size: 17 residues. V shed 5 bases and J 4 bases; nucleotides not matched to a gene: 8.

This clonotype was seen only a few times. The chain has TRBV10-2 and TRBJ2-1; TRBD2 aligns across 12 bases. J was trimmed by 10 bases and V by 8 bases; bases with no gene match: 9. The CDR3 is made up of 14 amino acids. Germline CDR1 WSHSY, CDR2 SAAADI. CDR3: CASATSGGKPEQFF. Written as DNA, the CDR3 is TGCGCCAGCGCTACTAGCGGGGGGAAACCCGAGCAGTTCTTC.

This clonotype was seen a few times. This chain joins TRBV28 and TRBJ2-3; D remains ambiguous. The CDR3 is 15 residues long. Germline V gene data show CDR1 as MDHEN and CDR2 as SYDVKM. Trimming shortened V by 5 bases and J by 2 bases, and 14 bases separated the two germline ends. The CDR3 bases are TGTGCCAGCAGTCTATCTCCCCCCAACACAGATACGCAGTATTTT. Translation: CASSLSPPNTDTQYF.

V usage is TRBV10-3 and J usage is TRBJ1-6; D is unclear. CDR1 is ENHRY and CDR2 is SYGVKD in the germline V gene. V lost 2 bases and J 2 bases, leaving 7 bases between the germline ends. The CDR3 spans 15 residues. The CDR3 DNA sequence: TGTGCCATCAGTGAGAGGGTTCCCTATAATTCACCCCTCCACTTT. Translated, it gives CAISERVPYNSPLHF.

This chain connects TRBV12-3 or TRBV12-4 to TRBJ2-1; 7 bases fit TRBD1. The V gene end was trimmed by 1 base and the J gene end by 2 bases; junction bases not matched to a gene: 14. The CDR3 is made up of 19 amino acids. The CDR3 region has the DNA TGTGCCAGCAGTTTAGGGCCAGGGGGTAACACGTTGCCCTACAATGAGCAGTTCTTC. Protein: CASSLGPGGNTLPYNEQFF.

The V and J genes are TRBV7-9 and TRBJ2-7, with D perhaps matching TRBD2 (6 bases). Trimming left V 3 bases short and J 3 bases short, with 15 bases between. Germline values: CDR1 SEHNR, CDR2 FQNEAQ (reference sequence). CDR3 length equals 15 residues. CDR3 in amino acids: CASSLRGSLHYEQYV. The DNA for the CDR3 is TGTGCCAGCAGCTTGCGGGGATCCTTGCACTACGAGCAGTACGTC.

This clonotype was recorded at least ten times. The V and J genes are TRBV20-1 and TRBJ2-7; possibly TRBD2 for D (5 bases). The CDR3 loop spans 14 amino acids. Germline values: CDR1 DFQATT, CDR2 SNEGSKA (reference sequence). V gave up 6 bases and J gave up 3 bases, with 18 bases separating them. CDR3 nucleotides: TGCAGTGCCCGGACGGAACGGGATTTCTACGAGCAGTACTTC. Protein product: CSARTERDFYEQYF.

This clonotype was seen more than once but under ten times. V usage is TRBV12-3 or TRBV12-4 and J usage is TRBJ2-7; 8 bases are shared with TRBD1. The CDR3 length is 13 residues. The V segment lost 6 bases and the J segment 5 bases; nucleotides outside the gene matches: 6. The CDR3 spells CASSRTGKDEQYV. The CDR3 coding sequence is TGTGCCAGCAGCAGGACAGGGAAGGACGAGCAGTACGTC.

This clonotype came up many times. The V gene is TRBV5-1, the J gene TRBJ2-5, with D tentatively TRBD2 (6 bases). Deletions cut 2 bases from V and 0 bases from J, with 14 bases between. This CDR3 has 16 amino acids. Germline CDR1 SGHRS, CDR2 YFSETQ. For the CDR3, the DNA is TGCGCCAGCAGCTTCGGCTTATGGGGGGACCAAGAGACCCAGTACTTC. Its translation is CASSFGLWGDQETQYF.

This clonotype turned up a few times. The chain recombines TRBV4-1 with TRBJ1-4; the D gene is possibly TRBD1 (6 bases). The CDR3 has 20 amino acids. Between the trimmed V and J ends, which lost 2 bases and 6 bases, there was a span of 28 bases. The V gene's germline CDR1 is MGHRA and CDR2 YSYEKL. The CDR3 coding sequence is TGCGCCAGCAGCCAAAGCACCCCCCCACCAGGGGCCCTAGCCGATGAAAAACTGTTTTTT. Translation gives CASSQSTPPPGALADEKLFF.